This T cell receptor beta chain was retrieved from a study of regulatory T cells in long-lasting Graves disease (dated by TCRdb to the early 2020s). Context from the whole study: Persistent Graves' disease was defined as antithyroid drug treatment for over 5 years with persistently positive TSH receptor autoantibodies. Peripheral blood TCR sequencing and RNA sequencing compared persistent Graves' disease patients with newly diagnosed Graves' disease patients. The study took place in China and was registered as a clinical trial. A total of 33 samples underwent TCR sequencing, from about 13 patients with persistent Graves' disease and 20 or so patients with newly diagnosed Graves' disease. On average, persistent Graves' disease patients in the clinical cohort had been on antithyroid drugs for approximately ten years. The investigation overall reported the following: Persistent patients shared more public clonotypes among themselves (roughly 2,700) than newly diagnosed patients did (about 970). Only the TCR beta chain was sequenced and analyzed. Persistent disease showed preferential use of TRBV28, TRBJ1-2 and TRBJ2-5, whereas newly diagnosed disease favored TRBV20-1 and TRBJ2-1. The authors noted that the small sample size was a limitation that may lower accuracy. Peripheral blood alone was examined, since thyroid tissue, which constituted the primary lesion, could not be accessed. Compared with newly diagnosed patients, persistent Graves' disease patients had lower TCR Shannon entropy and fewer highly expanded clones, which suggests clonal expansion.

This clonotype was observed a handful of times. Its specific antigen is unknown. No base quality information exists; no much larger clone differs at one position. According to the study, the label for this sample's time point signals: persistent/refractory GD, antithyroid drugs over 5 years with positive TRAb. RNA was extracted from PBMCs in TRIzol for both TCR sequencing and RNA sequencing. The diagnosis of Graves' disease was made according to American Thyroid Association guidelines. The patients came from an endocrinology department in Xi'an, China. Each patient gave approximately 10 milliliters of peripheral blood, collected in an EDTA anticoagulant tube. Ficoll Paque Plus density gradient separation was used to isolate PBMCs, and no additional T cell sorting was done. An Agilent 2100 Bioanalyzer and agarose gel were used to check RNA quality, while a NanoDrop 2000 measured RNA concentration. The trim is 3 bases for V and 1 base for J, with a gap of 15 bases between the germline ends. CDR1 and CDR2 were assigned from the germline V gene as SGHDN and FVKESK. There are 16 amino acids in the CDR3, from cysteine to phenylalanine inclusive. The sequence is cut down to CDR3 DNA, 48 bases in frame from base 1.

The library came from multiplex PCR. Sequencing used an Illumina HiSeq 4000. CDR3 regions were amplified by Arm-PCR with iRepertoire HTBI primers to construct TCR beta libraries. Gel purification was performed on PCR products prior to sequencing. The study's processing was this. Across samples, some 62 TRBV and 14 TRBJ segments were identified and used for gene usage analysis of CDR3 amino acid clonotypes. COPE and FqMerger were used to merge filtered high-quality paired reads into contigs. BLAST was used to align contigs to the IMGT TRBV, TRBD and TRBJ reference genes, and CDR3 was defined following IMGT. Highly expanded clones were defined as clonotypes with a frequency above 0.1%. Shannon entropy was used to measure repertoire diversity, and the Gini coefficient was used to measure V-J evenness. Clonotypes shared by more than one individual were considered public. The public reads were run again by TCRdb, first through fastp at Q25 and then through MiXCR, and only productive beta chains were kept. Rows with one shared CDR3 protein collapse into an entry with the most common genes and DNA. TCRdb, not the authors, supplied the V and J calls. This sample has about 470,000 distinct CDR3 sequences in its table, and roughly 21% of those were observed once. Around 7% of the sample is taken by the ten largest.

The chain is made from TRBV14 and TRBJ1-2; TRBD1 is perhaps the D gene, given 6 matching bases. Material: peripheral blood mononuclear cells (PBMCs), obtained when the disease was refractory, from a patient treated with antithyroid drugs. The TCR comes from a female donor with Graves disease. CDR3 region: CASSQGATGLNYGYTF. The nucleotides are TGTGCCAGCAGCCAGGGGGCCACAGGACTTAACTATGGCTACACCTTC. The CDR3 plus the reference TRBV14 and TRBJ1-2 genes for the other parts give the full variable domain: EAGVTQFPSHSVIEKGQTVTLRCDPISGHDNLYWYRRVMGKEIKFLLHFVKESKQDESGMPNNRFLAERTGGTYSTLKVQPAELEDSGVYFCASSQGATGLNYGYTFGSGTRLTVV.